This T cell receptor (beta chain) was found in a study of post-analysis software for immune sequencing data. Prepared TCR beta cDNA libraries contained unique molecular identifiers. TCRdb fed the PCR reads into MiXCR, producing one record per CDR3 protein. The table lists hundreds of thousands of distinct CDR3 sequences, about 60% of them singletons. This CDR3 spans 15 amino acids. J was trimmed by 11 bases and V by 5 bases; bases with no gene match: 16. Germline V lookup: CDR1 SQVTM, CDR2 ANQGSEA. This clonotype has only a few counts. Its antigen is not known. Study-level results: In patients, about 5 TRBV segments were more frequent than in controls, with TRBV5-6, TRBV5-1 and TRBV20-1 among them.

The chain couples TRBV29-1 to TRBJ2-5; 11 bases are shared with TRBD2. This clonotype originated in a girl aged 2-10 years with multiple sclerosis. The sample consisted of blood. In DNA form, the CDR3 reads TGCAGCGTTACTCCCGAACTAGCGGGAGTAGGAGAGCAGTACTTC. It is translated as CSVTPELAGVGEQYF.